A selection of T cell receptor beta chains follows, all from one sample in a study of graft-versus-host responses after intestinal transplantation. Method: immunoSEQ multiplex PCR; TCRdb's copy keeps in-frame clones and lacks some. This sample yields about 23,000 clones, of which 44% are seen a single time; over 1.3% belongs to the top ten. This specimen was alloreactive CD8+ T cells from a mixed lymphocyte reaction culture, taken before transplantation. All receptors derive from a human patient who was an organ donor for intestinal transplantation. The conserved cysteine and the conserved F or W are not part of the CDR3 here. The listing skips clone size in some rows; elsewhere it reads once, few, many or a size class.

>TRBJ2-7|.|12|TRBV2
ASSEEGVSYEQY
>TRBJ1-1|few|16|TRBV21-1
ASSTRQGAIARGEEAF
>TRBJ1-5|medium-sized|12|TRBV10-3
AISRTGGLQPQH
>TRBJ2-7|.|11|TRBV6-1
ASSPASPYEQY
>TRBJ1-4|.|13|TRBV15
ATRGTLATNEKLF
>TRBJ2-7|.|14|TRBV4-1
ASSQAPIGSSYEQY
>TRBJ2-2|.|13|TRBV4-3
ASSQEVAITGELF
>TRBJ2-7|.|12|TRBV4-1
ASSQYRGFGEQY
>TRBJ2-1|.|14|TRBV5-1
ASSPPRGERLNEQF
>TRBJ2-1|.|15|TRBV29-1
SVEGRPSGRLNDEQF
>TRBJ2-7|.|13|TRBV9
ASSVDLGLSYEQY
>TRBJ2-1|.|14|TRBV4-1
ASSQDGRASYNEQF
>TRBJ2-5|few|17|TRBV14
ASSQEAIGLASTQETQY
>TRBJ2-7|few|11|TRBV7-9
ASSLTGGYEQY
>TRBJ1-2|.|15|TRBV4-2
ASSQAGFRDTDYGYT